This TCR beta chain was profiled in a study of CD4 T cells in relation to SARS-CoV-2 and coronaviruses. The overall study: TCR beta CDR3s were sequenced after roughly nine-day antigen culture of PBMCs. Study-level results: This crossreactivity analysis covered spike protein alone, no other viral proteins. In around 63% of donors, memory CD4+ clonotypes crossrecognized SARS-CoV-2 and at least one common cold coronavirus spike.

The unexposed donors gave CD4+ T cells in about 2011-2018, prior to COVID-19. CD4+ T cells were isolated from the cells after more than nine days of culture. Unexposed-donor CD4+ T cells were probed with SARS-CoV-2 S/N and four cold-coronavirus spikes, cells permitting. Remarks on this clone: Its specificity is not known.

Some clones are missing from TCRdb's copy, which holds only in-frame ones; the method was immunoSEQ multiplex PCR. The sample has approximately 14,000 clones, around 78% seen once. The specimen was CD4+ T cells from PBMCs, cultured in vitro. This TCR was recovered from a human donor in good health.

The CDR3 DNA sequence: TGTGCCAGCAGCGCGGGTAGGCGGGCCCTCGACACTGAAGCTTTCTTT. This sequence encodes CASSAGRRALDTEAFF. V gene TRBV9 combines with J gene TRBJ1-1; D is ambiguous. The ends were cut back, 3 bases at V and 3 bases at J, with 18 bases in the middle. CDR1 and CDR2 (germline): SGDLS, YYNGEE. CDR3 length: 16 residues.